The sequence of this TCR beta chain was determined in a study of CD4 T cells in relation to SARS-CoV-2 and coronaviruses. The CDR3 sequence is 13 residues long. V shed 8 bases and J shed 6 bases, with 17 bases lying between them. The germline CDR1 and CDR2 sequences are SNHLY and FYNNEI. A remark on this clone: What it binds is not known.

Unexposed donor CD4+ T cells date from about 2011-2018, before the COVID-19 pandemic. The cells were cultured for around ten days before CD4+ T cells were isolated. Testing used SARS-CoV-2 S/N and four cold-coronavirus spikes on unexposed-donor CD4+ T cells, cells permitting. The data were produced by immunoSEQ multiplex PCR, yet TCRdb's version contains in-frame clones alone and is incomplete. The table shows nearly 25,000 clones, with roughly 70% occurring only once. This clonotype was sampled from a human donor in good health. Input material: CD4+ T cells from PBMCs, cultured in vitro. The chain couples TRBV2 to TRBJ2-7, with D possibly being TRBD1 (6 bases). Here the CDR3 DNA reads TGTGCCAGCTTCCTAACAGGGTTAACCGAGCAGTACTTC. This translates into CASFLTGLTEQYF. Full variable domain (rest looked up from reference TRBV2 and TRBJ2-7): EPEVTQTPSHQVTQMGQEVILRCVPISNHLYFYWYRQILGQKVEFLVSFYNNEISEKSEIFDDQFSVERPDGSNFTLKIRSTKLEDSAMYFCASFLTGLTEQYFGPGTRLTVT.